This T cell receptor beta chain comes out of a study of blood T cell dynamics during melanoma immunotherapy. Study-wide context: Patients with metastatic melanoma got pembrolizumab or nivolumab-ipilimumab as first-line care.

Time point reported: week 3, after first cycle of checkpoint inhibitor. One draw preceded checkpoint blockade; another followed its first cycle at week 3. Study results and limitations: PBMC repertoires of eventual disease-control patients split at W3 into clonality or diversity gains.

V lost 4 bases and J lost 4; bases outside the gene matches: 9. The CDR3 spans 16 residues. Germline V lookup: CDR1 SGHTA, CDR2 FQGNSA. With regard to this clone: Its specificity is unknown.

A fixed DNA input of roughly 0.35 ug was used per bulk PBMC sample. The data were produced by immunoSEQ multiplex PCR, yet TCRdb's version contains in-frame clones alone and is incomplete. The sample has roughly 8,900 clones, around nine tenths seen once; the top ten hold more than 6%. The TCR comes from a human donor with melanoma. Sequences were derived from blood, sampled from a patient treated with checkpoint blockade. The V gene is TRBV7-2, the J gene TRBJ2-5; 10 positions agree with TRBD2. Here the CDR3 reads CASSSTSGSLGETQYF. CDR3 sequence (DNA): TGTGCCAGCAGCTCGACTAGCGGGTCATTAGGAGAGACCCAGTACTTC. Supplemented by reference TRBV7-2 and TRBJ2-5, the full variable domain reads GAGVSQSPSNKVTEKGKDVELRCDPISGHTALYWYRQSLGQGLEFLIYFQGNSAPDKSGLPSDRFSAERTGGSVSTLTIQRTQQEDSAVYLCASSSTSGSLGETQYFGPGTRLLVL.